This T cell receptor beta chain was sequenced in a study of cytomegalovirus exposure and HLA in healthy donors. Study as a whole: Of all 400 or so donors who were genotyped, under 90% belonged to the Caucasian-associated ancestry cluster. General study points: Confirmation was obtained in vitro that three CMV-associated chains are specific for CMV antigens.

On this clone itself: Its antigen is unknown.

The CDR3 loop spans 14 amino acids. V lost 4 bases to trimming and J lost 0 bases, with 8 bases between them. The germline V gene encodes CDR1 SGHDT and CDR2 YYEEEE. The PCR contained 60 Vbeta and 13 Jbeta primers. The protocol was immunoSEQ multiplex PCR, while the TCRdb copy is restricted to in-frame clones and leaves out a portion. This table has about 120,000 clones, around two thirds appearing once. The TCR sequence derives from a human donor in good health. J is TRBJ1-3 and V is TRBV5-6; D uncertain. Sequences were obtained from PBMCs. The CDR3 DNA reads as TGTGCCAGCAGCCGGAGTAGCTCTGGAAACACCATATATTTT. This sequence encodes CASSRSSSGNTIYF.